These T cell receptor beta chains were read from a single sample in a study of T cells in Graves' hyperthyroidism and ophthalmopathy. MiXCR was run by TCRdb on the multiplex PCR reads, yielding one entry per CDR3 protein. The sample has under 400,000 distinct CDR3 sequences, approximately 18% seen once. The sample taken for sequencing was blood. The receptors derive from a woman aged 50 to 60 with Graves' hyperthyroidism. Both conserved end residues are part of each CDR3. The order of the fields is V gene, J gene, D gene, clone size, CDR3 protein, CDR3 DNA. D genes are given only for firm matches. Clone size is shown for a subset of rows, as once, few, many or a class of expanded clone.

v_call: TRBV6-5; j_call: TRBJ2-1; d_call: -; clone_size: many; cdr3_aa: CASSYGQREGNEQFF; cdr3_nt: TGTGCCAGCAGTTACGGTCAGCGAGAAGGCAATGAGCAGTTCTTC
v_call: TRBV30; j_call: TRBJ1-3; d_call: -; clone_size: -; cdr3_aa: CAWRGGETSGNTIYF; cdr3_nt: TGTGCCTGGAGGGGGGGGGAAACCTCTGGAAACACCATATATTTT
v_call: TRBV2; j_call: TRBJ1-2; d_call: -; clone_size: few; cdr3_aa: CASSERRDYGYTF; cdr3_nt: TGTGCCAGCTCCGAGAGGAGGGATTATGGCTACACCTTC
v_call: TRBV27; j_call: TRBJ2-1; d_call: -; clone_size: many; cdr3_aa: CASSLYGTSYNEQFF; cdr3_nt: TGTGCCAGCAGTTTATACGGCACCTCCTACAATGAGCAGTTCTTC
v_call: TRBV28; j_call: TRBJ2-3; d_call: TRBD2; clone_size: many; cdr3_aa: CASKSPGGREADTQYF; cdr3_nt: TGTGCCAGCAAATCCCCTGGGGGGAGGGAGGCGGATACGCAGTATTTT
v_call: TRBV18; j_call: TRBJ2-5; d_call: TRBD2; clone_size: -; cdr3_aa: CASSPFTSGGPTQETQYF; cdr3_nt: TGTGCCAGCTCACCATTCACTAGCGGGGGCCCAACTCAAGAGACCCAGTACTTC
v_call: TRBV5-1; j_call: TRBJ2-3; d_call: -; clone_size: many; cdr3_aa: CASSLIPGRGVTDTQYF; cdr3_nt: TGCGCCAGCAGCTTGATTCCCGGCAGAGGAGTCACAGATACGCAGTATTTT
v_call: TRBV14; j_call: TRBJ2-1; d_call: -; clone_size: few; cdr3_aa: CASRPQGTYNEQFF; cdr3_nt: TGTGCCAGCAGACCCCAGGGTACCTACAATGAGCAGTTCTTC
v_call: TRBV6-6; j_call: TRBJ2-5; d_call: -; clone_size: -; cdr3_aa: CASSYSPGLIETQYF; cdr3_nt: TGTGCCAGCAGTTACTCCCCGGGGTTGATAGAGACCCAGTACTTC
v_call: TRBV2; j_call: TRBJ2-3; d_call: -; clone_size: many; cdr3_aa: CASIYKGDYRPTDTQYF; cdr3_nt: TGTGCCAGCATCTACAAAGGAGACTATCGACCCACAGATACGCAGTATTTT